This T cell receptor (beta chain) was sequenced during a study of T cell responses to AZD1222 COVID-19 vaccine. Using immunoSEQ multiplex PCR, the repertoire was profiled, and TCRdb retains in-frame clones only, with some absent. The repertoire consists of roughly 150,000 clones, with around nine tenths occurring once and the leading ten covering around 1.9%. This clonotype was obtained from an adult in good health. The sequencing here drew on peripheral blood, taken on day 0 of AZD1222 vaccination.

Here the CDR3 DNA reads TGCGCCAGCAGCTCCTTTACACCTCTGAACGATGAGCAGTACTTC. Its protein is CASSSFTPLNDEQYF. The V and J genes are TRBV5-1 and TRBJ2-7; unclear D gene. CDR3 size: 15 residues. With 3 bases removed from V and 7 bases from J, the gap between germline ends came to 20 bases. CDR1 is SGHRS and CDR2 is YFSETQ in the germline V gene.